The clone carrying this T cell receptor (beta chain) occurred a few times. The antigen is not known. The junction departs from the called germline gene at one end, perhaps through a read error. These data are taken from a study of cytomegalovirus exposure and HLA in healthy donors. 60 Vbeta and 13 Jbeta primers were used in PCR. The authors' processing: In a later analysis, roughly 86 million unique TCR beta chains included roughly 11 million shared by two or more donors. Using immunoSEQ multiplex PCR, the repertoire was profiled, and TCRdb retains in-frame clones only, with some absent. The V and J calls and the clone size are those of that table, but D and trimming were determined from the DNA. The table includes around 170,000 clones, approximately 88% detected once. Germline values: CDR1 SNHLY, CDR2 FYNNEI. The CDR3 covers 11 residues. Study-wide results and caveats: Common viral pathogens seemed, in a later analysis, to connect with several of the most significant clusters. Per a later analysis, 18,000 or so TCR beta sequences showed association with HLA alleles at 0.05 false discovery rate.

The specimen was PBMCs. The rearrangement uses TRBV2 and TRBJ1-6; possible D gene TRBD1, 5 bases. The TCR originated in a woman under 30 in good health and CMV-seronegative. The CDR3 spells CASGPGRGVYF. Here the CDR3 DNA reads TGTGCCAGCGGGCCAGGGAGGGGCGTCTACTTT.